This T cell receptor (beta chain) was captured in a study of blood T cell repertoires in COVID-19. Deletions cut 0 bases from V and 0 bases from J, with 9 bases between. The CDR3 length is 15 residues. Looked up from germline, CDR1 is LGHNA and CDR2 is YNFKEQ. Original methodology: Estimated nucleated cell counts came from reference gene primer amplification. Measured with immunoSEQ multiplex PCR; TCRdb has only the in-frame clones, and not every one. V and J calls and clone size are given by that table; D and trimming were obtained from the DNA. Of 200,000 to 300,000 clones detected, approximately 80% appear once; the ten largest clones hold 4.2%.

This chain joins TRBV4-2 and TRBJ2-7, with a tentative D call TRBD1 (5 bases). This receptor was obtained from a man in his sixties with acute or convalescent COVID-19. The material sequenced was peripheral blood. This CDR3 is CASSQDRASSYEQYF. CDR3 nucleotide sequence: TGTGCCAGCAGCCAAGACAGGGCGAGCTCCTACGAGCAGTACTTC.